The 10 T cell receptor beta chains given below trace back to one sample, sequenced in a study of T cell repertoires in cytomegalovirus infection. In TCRdb, the reads were re-called with MiXCR into one record per CDR3 protein. The table lists approximately 400,000 distinct CDR3 sequences, about 33% of them singletons, with around 13% in the top ten. Sequenced: PBMCs. The source is a human donor in good health (CMV status not recorded). Some clones in this sample may be carry-over from other donors' samples.

CDR3 coding DNA: TGTGCCAGCAGTGAAAGCCCCGGGGGTTTTCTGGTCGAAGCTTTCTTT. It specifies CASSESPGGFLVEAFF. V usage is TRBV6-1 and J usage is TRBJ1-1; maybe TRBD1 (5 bases). The CDR3 consists of 16 residues. V gave up 2 bases and J gave up 8 bases, with 21 bases separating them. Looked up from germline, CDR1 is MNHNS and CDR2 is SASEGT.

Remarks on this clonotype: One junction end does not reproduce the germline sequence, and a read error may be involved. V and J are TRBV19 and TRBJ1-5, with D maybe TRBD1 (5 bases). The CDR3 sequence is 15 residues long. Per the germline V gene, CDR1 is LNHDA and CDR2 is SQIVND (reference sequence). CDR3 DNA: TGTGCCAGTAATATAACGTCAGGGAGCAATCAGCCCCAGCATTTT. Its protein is CASNITSGSNQPQHF.

The chain combines TRBV12-3 or TRBV12-4 with TRBJ2-3, with 10 bases fitting TRBD2. The CDR3 runs to 16 residues. V was clipped by 3 bases and J by 5 bases; unmatched bases: 8. This CDR3 is CASSFLAGAPGDTQYF. The CDR3 DNA reads TGTGCCAGCAGTTTCCTAGCGGGGGCCCCGGGAGATACGCAGTATTTT.

The chain employs TRBV6-4 and TRBJ1-6; D remains ambiguous. Germline V lookup: CDR1 MRHNA, CDR2 SNTAGT. With 0 bases removed from V and 7 bases from J, the gap between germline ends came to 4 bases. This CDR3 has 13 amino acids. The CDR3 protein is CASSDSTNSPLHF. Here the CDR3 DNA reads TGTGCCAGCAGTGACTCGACAAATTCACCCCTCCACTTT.

Notes on this clonotype: The junction differs from germline at one of its ends, possibly a read error. V usage is TRBV6-5 and J usage is TRBJ1-5; TRBD1 matches at 9 bases. The V gene's germline CDR1 is MNHEY and CDR2 SVGAGI. This CDR3 has 17 residues. The CDR3 loop is CARSPATGGNSNQPQHF. The CDR3 nucleotides read TGTGCCCGCAGTCCCGCCACAGGGGGCAATAGCAATCAGCCCCAGCATTTT.

This sequence joins TRBV19 and TRBJ2-3; 10 bases are a match to TRBD2. Per the germline V gene, CDR1 is LNHDA and CDR2 is SQIVND (reference sequence). This CDR3 region has 14 residues. J was trimmed by 5 bases and V by 5 bases; bases with no gene match: 4. CDR3 amino acids: CASSERGGQDTQYF. CDR3 coding DNA: TGTGCCAGTAGTGAGCGGGGGGGCCAAGATACGCAGTATTTT.

This sequence joins TRBV7-9 and TRBJ2-3; D is perhaps TRBD1 (6 bases). This CDR3 spans 17 amino acids. In germline, CDR1 is SEHNR, CDR2 FQNEAQ (reference sequence). The germline V and J ends were trimmed by 1 base and 4 bases, with 18 bases remaining between them. CDR3 in DNA: TGTGCCAGCAGCTTAGTTCAAACAGGGCCAAGCGCAGATACGCAGTATTTT. Its protein is CASSLVQTGPSADTQYF.

This clonotype has just a few counts. The rearrangement joins TRBV6-4 to TRBJ2-3; 7 bases agree with TRBD1. The CDR3 consists of 15 residues. V was pared by 3 bases and J by 0 bases, with 3 bases of the junction left unmatched. CDR1 is MRHNA, CDR2 SNTAGT, per germline. The CDR3 DNA follows: TGTGCCAGCAGTGAGGGACAGAAAAGCACAGATACGCAGTATTTT. It encodes CASSEGQKSTDTQYF.

This clonotype appeared a few times. V gene TRBV14 combines with J gene TRBJ2-1; perhaps TRBD2 as D (6 bases). The V end was cut by 2 bases, the J end by 10 bases, with 9 bases between. The germline V gene encodes CDR1 SGHDN and CDR2 FVKESK. This CDR3 comprises 12 residues. The CDR3 DNA sequence: TGTGCCAGCAGCCAATTGCGGGGAGAGCAGTTCTTC. The encoded protein is CASSQLRGEQFF.

A note on this clonotype: Its ends do not fully match the called genes, so a read error is possible. CDR3: CASSEWLSNRVRTDTQDF. CDR3 coding DNA: TGCGCCAGCAGTGAGTGGCTCTCGAACAGGGTCCGCACAGATACGCAGGATTTT. The genes are TRBV10-2 and TRBJ2-3, with a possible D match to TRBD1 (6 bases). Germline CDR1 WSHSY, CDR2 SAAADI. The CDR3 covers 18 residues.